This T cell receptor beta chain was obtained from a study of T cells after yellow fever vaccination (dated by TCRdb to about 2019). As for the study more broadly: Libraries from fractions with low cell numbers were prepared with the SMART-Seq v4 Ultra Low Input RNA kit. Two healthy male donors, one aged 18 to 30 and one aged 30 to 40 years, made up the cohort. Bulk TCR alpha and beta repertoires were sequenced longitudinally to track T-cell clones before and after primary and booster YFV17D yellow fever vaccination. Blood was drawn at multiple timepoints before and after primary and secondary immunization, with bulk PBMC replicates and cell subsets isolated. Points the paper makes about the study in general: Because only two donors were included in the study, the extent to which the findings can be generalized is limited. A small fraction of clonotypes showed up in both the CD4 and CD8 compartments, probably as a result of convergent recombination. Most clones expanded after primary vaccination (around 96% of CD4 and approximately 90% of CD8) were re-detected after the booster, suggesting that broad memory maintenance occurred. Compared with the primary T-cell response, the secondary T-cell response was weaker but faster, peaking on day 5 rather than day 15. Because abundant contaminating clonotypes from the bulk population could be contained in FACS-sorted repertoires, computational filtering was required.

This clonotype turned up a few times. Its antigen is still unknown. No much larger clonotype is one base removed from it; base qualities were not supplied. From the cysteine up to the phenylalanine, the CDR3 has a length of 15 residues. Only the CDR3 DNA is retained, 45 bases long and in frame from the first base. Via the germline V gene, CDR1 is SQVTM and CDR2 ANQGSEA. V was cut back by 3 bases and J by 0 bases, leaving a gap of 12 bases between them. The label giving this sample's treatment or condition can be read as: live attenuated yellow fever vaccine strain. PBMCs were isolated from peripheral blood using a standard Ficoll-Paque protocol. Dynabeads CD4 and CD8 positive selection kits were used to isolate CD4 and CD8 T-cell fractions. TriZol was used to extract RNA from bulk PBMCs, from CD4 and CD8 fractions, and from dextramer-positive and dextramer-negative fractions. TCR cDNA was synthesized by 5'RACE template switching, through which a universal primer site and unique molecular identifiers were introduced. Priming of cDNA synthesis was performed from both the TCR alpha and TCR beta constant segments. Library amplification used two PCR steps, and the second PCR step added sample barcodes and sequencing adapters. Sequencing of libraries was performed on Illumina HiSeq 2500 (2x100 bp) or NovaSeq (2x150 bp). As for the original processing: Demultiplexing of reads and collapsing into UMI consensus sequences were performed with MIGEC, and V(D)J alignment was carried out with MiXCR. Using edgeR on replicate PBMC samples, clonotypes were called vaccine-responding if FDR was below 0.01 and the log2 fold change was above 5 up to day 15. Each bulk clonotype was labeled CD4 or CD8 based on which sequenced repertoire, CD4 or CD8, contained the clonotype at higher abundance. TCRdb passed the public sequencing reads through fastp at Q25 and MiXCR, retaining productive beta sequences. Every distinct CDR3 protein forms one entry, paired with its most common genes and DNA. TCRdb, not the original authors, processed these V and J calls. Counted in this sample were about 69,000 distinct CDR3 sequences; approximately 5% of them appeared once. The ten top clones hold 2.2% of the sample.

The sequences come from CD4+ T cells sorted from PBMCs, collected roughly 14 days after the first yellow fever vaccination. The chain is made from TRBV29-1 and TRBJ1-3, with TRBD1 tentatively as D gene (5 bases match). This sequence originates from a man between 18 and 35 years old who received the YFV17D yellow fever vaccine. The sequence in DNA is TGCAGCGTTGAGGGACGATTACTCTCTGGAAACACCATATATTTT. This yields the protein CSVEGRLLSGNTIYF. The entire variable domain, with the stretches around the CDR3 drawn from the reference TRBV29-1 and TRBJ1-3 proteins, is SAVISQKPSRDICQRGTSLTIQCQVDSQVTMMFWYRQQPGQSLTLIATANQGSEATYESGFVIDKFPISRPNLTFSTLTVSNMSPEDSSIYLCSVEGRLLSGNTIYFGEGSWLTVV.